This paragraph reports one T cell receptor beta chain. The data were taken from a study of blood T cell repertoires in COVID-19. The authors' processing: Nucleated cell number was recorded as an estimate derived from reference gene primer amplification. Generated by immunoSEQ multiplex PCR, the TCRdb table keeps only in-frame clones and is missing some. V and J calls and clone size are those listed in that table; D and trimming were worked out from the DNA. Of approximately 450,000 clones in the sample, 80% to 90% were seen once. CDR3 length equals 15 residues. The V and J ends lost 8 bases and 4 bases, in that order; junction bases with no gene match: 8. The germline gives CDR1 SNHLY, CDR2 FYNNEI. The study counted Cohort 3 donors as recovered given two negative PCRs, clearance, or symptom resolution.

The TCR sequence derives from a man younger than 40 who had recovered from COVID-19. The chain couples TRBV2 to TRBJ1-5; 10 nucleotides align to TRBD1. Sequencing was carried out using PBMCs or T cells enriched from blood (not recorded which). CDR3 coding DNA: TGTGCCAGCCTTAGCGACAGGGGGCTGAATCAGCCCCAGCATTTT. Translation: CASLSDRGLNQPQHF.